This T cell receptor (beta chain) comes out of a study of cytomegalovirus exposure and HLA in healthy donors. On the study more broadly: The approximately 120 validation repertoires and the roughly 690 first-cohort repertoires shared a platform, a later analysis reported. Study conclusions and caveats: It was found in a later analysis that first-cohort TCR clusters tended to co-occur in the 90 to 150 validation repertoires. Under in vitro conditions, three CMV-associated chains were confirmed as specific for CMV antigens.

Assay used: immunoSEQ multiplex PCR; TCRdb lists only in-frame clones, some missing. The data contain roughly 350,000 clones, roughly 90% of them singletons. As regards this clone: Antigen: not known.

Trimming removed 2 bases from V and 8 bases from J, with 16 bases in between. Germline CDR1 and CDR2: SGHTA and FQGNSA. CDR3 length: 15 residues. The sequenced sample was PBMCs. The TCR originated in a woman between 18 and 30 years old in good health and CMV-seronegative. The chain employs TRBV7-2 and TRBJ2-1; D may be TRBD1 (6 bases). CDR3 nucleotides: TGTGCCAGCAGCTTATGGGACAAAAGGCAGGATGAGCAGTTCTTC. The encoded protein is CASSLWDKRQDEQFF.